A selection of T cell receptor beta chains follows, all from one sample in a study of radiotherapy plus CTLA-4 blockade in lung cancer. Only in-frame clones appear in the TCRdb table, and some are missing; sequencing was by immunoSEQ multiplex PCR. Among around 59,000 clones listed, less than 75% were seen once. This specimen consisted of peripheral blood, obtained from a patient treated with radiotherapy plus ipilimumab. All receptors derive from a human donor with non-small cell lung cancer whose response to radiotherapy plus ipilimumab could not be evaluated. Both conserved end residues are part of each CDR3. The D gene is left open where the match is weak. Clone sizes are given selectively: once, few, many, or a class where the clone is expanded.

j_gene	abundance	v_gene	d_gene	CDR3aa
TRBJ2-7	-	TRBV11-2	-	CASSLVGYEQYF
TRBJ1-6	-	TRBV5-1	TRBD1	CASSLLQGANDNSPLHF
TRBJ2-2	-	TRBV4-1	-	CASSQDRGTGELFF
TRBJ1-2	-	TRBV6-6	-	CASTLSYGYTF
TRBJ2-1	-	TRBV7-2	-	CASSLARDNEQFF
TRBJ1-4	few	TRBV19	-	CASSIVEVAVTNEKLFF
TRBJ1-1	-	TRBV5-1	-	CASSLAGGGHPTTEAFF
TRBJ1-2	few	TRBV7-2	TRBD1	CASSAGDSRNTF
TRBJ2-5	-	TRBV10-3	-	CAITREGTQETQYF
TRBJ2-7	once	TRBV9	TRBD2	CASSVTGTSGPYEQYF
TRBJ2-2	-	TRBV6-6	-	CASSYGQANTGELFF
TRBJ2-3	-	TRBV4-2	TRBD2	CASSQEGLAGGPDTQYF
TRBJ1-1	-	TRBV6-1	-	CASRTGRGTEAFF
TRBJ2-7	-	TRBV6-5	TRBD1	CASSSRDRSYEQYF
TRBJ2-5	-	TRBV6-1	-	CASSALAWYQETQYF
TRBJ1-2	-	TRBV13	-	CASSRGINYGYTF
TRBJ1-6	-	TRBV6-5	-	CASSYSAGYSPLHF
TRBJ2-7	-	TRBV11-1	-	CASSLDSYEQYF
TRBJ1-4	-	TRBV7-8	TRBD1	CASSSQNRGEKLFF
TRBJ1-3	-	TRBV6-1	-	CASSEARAGPGNTIYF
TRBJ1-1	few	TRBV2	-	CASSVEGLNTEAFF
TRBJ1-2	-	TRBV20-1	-	CSAKKGGGYTF
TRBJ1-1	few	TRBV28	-	CASSRDTSMNTEAFF
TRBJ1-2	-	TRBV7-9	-	CASSLVRDLYGYTF
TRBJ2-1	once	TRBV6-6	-	CASSTGALSYNEQFF
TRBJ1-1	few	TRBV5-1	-	CASSINRASLGTTEAFF
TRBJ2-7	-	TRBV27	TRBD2	CASSLSTSGSYEQYF
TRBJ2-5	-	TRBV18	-	CASSLDGYQETQYF
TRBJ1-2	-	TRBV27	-	CASSDRSRYGYTF
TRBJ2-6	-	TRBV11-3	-	CASSLVAGASSGANVLTF
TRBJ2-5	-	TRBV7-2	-	CASSSDRKETQYF
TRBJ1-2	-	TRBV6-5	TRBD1	CASSSLGQGNGYTF
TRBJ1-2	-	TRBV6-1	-	CASSERASGSGGYTF
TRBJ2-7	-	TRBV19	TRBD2	CASPSGAASYEQYF
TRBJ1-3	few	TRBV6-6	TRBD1	CASRDRATGNTIYF
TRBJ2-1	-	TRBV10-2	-	CASSYRDSSNEQFF
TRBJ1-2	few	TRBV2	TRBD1	CASRGQGASNYGYTF
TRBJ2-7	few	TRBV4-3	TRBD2	CASSPTSGRYDEQYF
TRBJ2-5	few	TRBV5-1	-	CASSPRGGGLETQYF
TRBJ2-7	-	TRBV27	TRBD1	CASSLSGTGDYEQYF
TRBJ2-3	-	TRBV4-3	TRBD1	CASSRRTGGGTDTQYF
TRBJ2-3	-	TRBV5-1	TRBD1	CASSWANPGQGQYF
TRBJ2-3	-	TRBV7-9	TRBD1	CASSPRQGLDTQYF
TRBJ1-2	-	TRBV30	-	CAWSPGNYGYTF
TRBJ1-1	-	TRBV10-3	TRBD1	CAIRGDRAGTEAFF